These T cell receptor beta chains were read from a single sample in a study of spatial heterogeneity in lung cancer. TCRdb analysed the 5' RACE reads with MiXCR anew, one entry per CDR3 protein. The repertoire holds about 25,000 distinct CDR3 sequences, with 5.5% to 7% as singletons. This specimen consisted of PBMCs, obtained at surgery. The source of these receptors is a male donor with early-stage non-small cell lung cancer. The CDR3 runs from the conserved cysteine through the conserved F or W. D genes are given only for firm matches. The size of a clone is reported for some rows only, either as once, few or many, or as a class for expanded clones.

j_call	d_call	v_call	clone_size	cdr3_aa	cdr3_nt
TRBJ1-2	NA	TRBV30	few	CAWSAPLANYGYTF	TGTGCCTGGAGTGCGCCCCTAGCTAACTATGGCTACACCTTC
TRBJ2-1	NA	TRBV20-1	NA	CSAREPTGSRSNEQFF	TGCAGTGCTAGAGAGCCCACAGGGTCTCGGAGTAATGAGCAGTTCTTC
TRBJ2-5	NA	TRBV5-1	many	CASSLEGSQETQYF	TGCGCCAGCAGCTTGGAGGGCAGTCAAGAGACCCAGTACTTC
TRBJ1-2	NA	TRBV7-9	NA	CASGRTAPAGYTF	TGTGCCAGCGGGCGGACAGCCCCCGCGGGCTACACCTTC
TRBJ2-1	TRBD2	TRBV6-6	few	CASSYLVSRGGEREQFF	TGTGCCAGCAGTTACCTCGTTTCGCGGGGGGGCGAGCGTGAGCAGTTCTTC
TRBJ1-2	NA	TRBV2	many	CASSDYSGLTEYGYTF	TGTGCCAGCAGTGACTATTCGGGGCTAACGGAGTATGGCTACACCTTC
TRBJ2-7	TRBD2	TRBV20-1	many	CSATRVAGGLYEQYF	TGCAGTGCTACTCGCGTAGCGGGAGGGCTCTACGAGCAGTACTTC
TRBJ2-1	NA	TRBV28	medium-sized	CASSLWGSYNEQFF	TGTGCCAGCAGTTTATGGGGCTCCTACAATGAGCAGTTCTTC
TRBJ1-2	NA	TRBV12-3/TRBV12-4	NA	CASSLMGQGYTF	TGTGCCAGCAGTTTAATGGGGCAGGGCTACACCTTC
TRBJ2-7	NA	TRBV30	NA	CAWSVTGTGTREQYF	TGTGCCTGGAGTGTCACCGGGACGGGGACACGAGAGCAGTACTTC
TRBJ2-7	TRBD2	TRBV12-5	NA	CASGLVLAGAYEQYF	TGTGCTAGTGGTTTGGTATTAGCGGGAGCCTACGAGCAGTACTTC
TRBJ1-1	NA	TRBV6-6	many	CASSRPLTENTEAFF	TGTGCCAGCAGTCGACCTCTAACCGAGAACACTGAAGCTTTCTTT
TRBJ2-2	TRBD1	TRBV20-1	many	CSANRQGRSTGELFF	TGCAGTGCAAATCGACAGGGGAGATCAACCGGGGAGCTGTTTTTT
TRBJ2-3	TRBD2	TRBV12-5	NA	CASGSPTLAGNDTQYF	TGTGCTAGTGGTTCGCCGACTCTAGCGGGGAACGATACGCAGTATTTT
TRBJ2-6	TRBD2	TRBV3-1	few	CASSPGLAGAGANVLTF	TGTGCCAGCAGCCCGGGACTAGCGGGAGCTGGGGCCAACGTCCTGACTTTC
TRBJ1-1	TRBD1	TRBV5-1	few	CASSFQGQGWNTEAFF	TGCGCCAGCAGCTTCCAGGGACAGGGGTGGAACACTGAAGCTTTCTTT
TRBJ2-5	NA	TRBV7-3	many	CASSTTRAETQYF	TGTGCCAGCAGCACAACTAGGGCGGAGACCCAGTACTTC
TRBJ2-1	NA	TRBV2	many	CASSADRGGYNEQFF	TGTGCCAGCAGCGCTGACAGGGGAGGGTACAATGAGCAGTTCTTC
TRBJ2-1	NA	TRBV20-1	many	CSARGRRGISYNEQFF	TGCAGTGCTAGAGGGCGTCGGGGGATCTCCTACAATGAGCAGTTCTTC
TRBJ1-1	NA	TRBV6-1	many	CASSEASKVGGGMNTEAFF	TGTGCCAGCAGTGAAGCGAGTAAAGTTGGAGGGGGGATGAACACTGAAGCTTTCTTT
TRBJ2-1	TRBD2	TRBV19	few	CASSKLAEINEQFF	TGTGCCAGTAGTAAACTAGCGGAGATCAATGAGCAGTTCTTC
TRBJ1-1	NA	TRBV20-1	many	CSARREGTEAFF	TGCAGTGCCAGGAGGGAGGGGACTGAAGCTTTCTTT
TRBJ1-2	NA	TRBV11-2	many	CASGQPWGPNYGYTF	TGTGCCAGCGGCCAACCCTGGGGGCCAAACTATGGCTACACCTTC
TRBJ1-2	NA	TRBV20-1	many	CSASPFRGYGYTF	TGCAGTGCTAGCCCCTTCAGGGGCTATGGCTACACCTTC
TRBJ2-3	NA	TRBV15	many	CATSRGIQANFELTQYF	TGTGCCACCAGCAGAGGGATACAGGCCAACTTCGAACTTACGCAGTATTTT
TRBJ1-4	TRBD1	TRBV5-4	many	CATTDEGAYEKLFF	TGTGCCACCACGGACGAGGGGGCCTATGAAAAACTGTTTTTT
TRBJ1-4	NA	TRBV27	medium-sized	CASSRRDISEKLFF	TGTGCCAGCAGCCGACGGGATATCTCAGAAAAACTGTTTTTT
TRBJ2-1	TRBD2	TRBV9	many	CASSPTTSSNEQFF	TGTGCCAGCAGCCCGACGACTAGCAGCAATGAGCAGTTCTTC
TRBJ2-3	NA	TRBV11-2	NA	CASSLVQGLTRPSRATDTQYF	TGTGCCAGCAGCTTAGTACAGGGTCTAACCCGGCCTAGCAGGGCCACAGATACGCAGTATTTT